These T cell receptor beta chains were read from a single sample in a study of cytomegalovirus exposure and HLA in healthy donors. This table comes from immunoSEQ multiplex PCR, and its TCRdb copy is limited to in-frame clones, with some not included. The data hold over 150,000 clones, with around 86% observed a single time. The sequencing input was PBMCs. The origin of the receptors is a human donor in good health. CDR3s include the opening cysteine and the closing phenylalanine or tryptophan. The order of the fields is clone size, D gene, V gene, J gene, CDR3 protein, CDR3 DNA. D genes are given only for firm matches. Clone size is stated in some rows and not others, as once, few, many or a class when expanded.

>-|-|TRBV6-6|TRBJ2-7
CASSYSIGLSYEQYF
TGTGCCAGCAGTTACTCCATCGGACTCTCCTACGAGCAGTACTTC
>-|TRBD2|TRBV27|TRBJ2-1
CASSSSRGGADNEQFF
TGTGCCAGCAGTTCCTCCCGCGGGGGGGCCGATAATGAGCAGTTCTTC
>-|-|TRBV5-4|TRBJ2-5
CASSSDTQETQYF
TGTGCCAGCAGCTCGGACACCCAAGAGACCCAGTACTTC
>-|-|TRBV4-1|TRBJ1-3
CASGQISSGNTIYF
TGCGCCAGCGGACAGATAAGCTCTGGAAACACCATATATTTT
>-|-|TRBV19|TRBJ1-1
CASSIDQGGEAFF
TGTGCCAGTAGTATAGATCAGGGAGGGGAAGCTTTCTTT
>-|TRBD1|TRBV6-1|TRBJ1-5
CASMTGVSNQPQHF
TGTGCCAGCATGACAGGGGTTAGCAATCAGCCCCAGCATTTT
>-|-|TRBV5-1|TRBJ1-3
CASSSATGTSGNTIYF
TGCGCCAGCAGCTCCGCAACAGGAACCTCTGGAAACACCATATATTTT
>once|TRBD1|TRBV6-5|TRBJ2-7
CASRLQGPYEQYF
TGTGCCAGCAGACTACAGGGGCCCTACGAGCAGTACTTC
>-|-|TRBV5-1|TRBJ1-1
CASQNRAGDTEAFF
TGCGCCAGCCAGAACAGGGCGGGGGACACTGAAGCTTTCTTT
>-|TRBD2|TRBV10-1|TRBJ2-3
CASSAGLADTQYF
TGCGCCAGCAGTGCGGGACTAGCAGATACGCAGTATTTT
>few|-|TRBV19|TRBJ1-1
CASSIGGIGEAFF
TGTGCCAGTAGTATCGGAGGGATAGGTGAAGCTTTCTTT
>-|-|TRBV5-6|TRBJ1-3
CASRLISSGNTIYF
TGTGCCAGCAGGTTAATCAGCTCTGGAAACACCATATATTTT
>-|TRBD2|TRBV7-7|TRBJ2-5
CASSLGGRETQYF
TGTGCCAGCAGCCTCGGGGGGAGAGAGACCCAGTACTTC
>once|TRBD2|TRBV23-1|TRBJ2-5
CASPRAAGVTETQYF
TGCGCCAGCCCTCGGGCAGCGGGAGTAACAGAGACCCAGTACTTC
>few|TRBD2|TRBV6-5|TRBJ2-7
CASSLAGALAYEQYF
TGTGCCAGCAGTTTAGCGGGGGCTCTCGCCTACGAGCAGTACTTC
>once|-|TRBV9|TRBJ2-3
CASSVVVNTDTQYF
TGTGCCAGCAGCGTAGTAGTGAACACAGATACGCAGTATTTT
>-|TRBD1|TRBV4-2|TRBJ1-5
CASSPNPAQGALGNQPQHF
TGTGCCAGCAGCCCTAACCCGGCACAGGGGGCTCTAGGCAATCAGCCCCAGCATTTT
>-|TRBD1|TRBV5-6|TRBJ2-3
CASSLDRGILADTQYF
TGTGCCAGCAGCTTGGACAGGGGAATTTTGGCAGATACGCAGTATTTT
>-|TRBD1|TRBV10-3|TRBJ2-7
CAIRDRDSYEQYF
TGTGCCATCAGGGACAGGGATTCCTACGAGCAGTACTTC
>-|TRBD2|TRBV6-5|TRBJ2-1
CASRTGGGNEQFF
TGTGCCAGCAGGACCGGCGGGGGTAATGAGCAGTTCTTC
>-|TRBD1|TRBV6-1|TRBJ1-5
CASSEGQGSNQPQHF
TGTGCCAGCAGTGAGGGACAGGGGAGCAATCAGCCCCAGCATTTT
>-|-|TRBV19|TRBJ2-2
CASSEAGVDGELFF
TGTGCCAGTAGTGAGGCAGGGGTGGACGGGGAGCTGTTTTTT
>-|-|TRBV29-1|TRBJ2-7
CSVETRGTPYEQYF
TGCAGCGTTGAAACCAGGGGTACCCCCTACGAGCAGTACTTC
>few|-|TRBV5-4|TRBJ2-5
CASSQDSNQETQYF
TGTGCCAGCAGCCAGGACAGTAACCAAGAGACCCAGTACTTC
>-|-|TRBV7-8|TRBJ2-1
CASSSGSYNEQFF
TGTGCCAGCAGCTCCGGGAGTTACAATGAGCAGTTCTTC
>-|TRBD1|TRBV15|TRBJ2-7
CATSRATGGTADEQYF
TGTGCCACCAGCAGGGCGACAGGGGGGACAGCGGACGAGCAGTACTTC
>-|-|TRBV5-1|TRBJ2-2
CASSGDPSAGELFF
TGCGCCAGCAGCGGGGATCCTAGCGCCGGGGAGCTGTTTTTT
>-|-|TRBV9|TRBJ1-5
CASSSSSGIQPQHF
TGTGCCAGCAGTTCCTCCTCAGGGATTCAGCCCCAGCATTTT
>-|TRBD1|TRBV6-4|TRBJ1-2
CASSLYDRADYGYTF
TGTGCCAGCAGCCTCTACGACAGGGCAGACTATGGCTACACCTTC
>-|-|TRBV25-1|TRBJ2-3
CASRGPASTDTQYF
TGTGCCAGCAGGGGCCCCGCTAGCACAGATACGCAGTATTTT
>-|TRBD1|TRBV2|TRBJ1-6
CASNGQGSSPLHF
TGTGCCAGCAACGGACAGGGAAGTTCACCCCTCCACTTT
>-|TRBD2|TRBV10-3|TRBJ2-7
CATEPGGISYEQYF
TGTGCCACCGAGCCCGGGGGGATTTCCTACGAGCAGTACTTC
>-|TRBD1|TRBV5-6|TRBJ2-3
CASSEGAGTDTQYF
TGTGCCAGCAGCGAGGGGGCGGGCACAGATACGCAGTATTTT
>-|TRBD1|TRBV5-1|TRBJ1-5
CASSSGQPNQPQHF
TGCGCCAGCAGCTCGGGACAGCCGAATCAGCCCCAGCATTTT
>once|-|TRBV27|TRBJ2-2
CASSYSFGPWGELFF
TGTGCCAGCAGTTATTCCTTTGGCCCTTGGGGGGAGCTGTTTTTT
>once|-|TRBV5-1|TRBJ2-2
CASSLGRINTGELFF
TGCGCCAGCAGCTTGGGGCGGATCAACACCGGGGAGCTGTTTTTT
>few|-|TRBV5-4|TRBJ2-5
CASSLAVARETQYF
TGTGCCAGCAGCTTGGCGGTCGCCCGAGAGACCCAGTACTTC
>-|TRBD1|TRBV5-4|TRBJ2-2
CASSSGQGSTGELFF
TGTGCCAGCAGCTCAGGACAGGGAAGCACCGGGGAGCTGTTTTTT
>-|TRBD1|TRBV5-1|TRBJ2-3
CASSPGQTDTQYF
TGCGCCAGCAGCCCGGGACAGACAGATACGCAGTATTTT
>-|TRBD2|TRBV7-2|TRBJ2-2
CASSLNGRGGTGELFF
TGTGCCAGCAGCTTAAATGGTCGGGGGGGGACCGGGGAGCTGTTTTTT
>-|TRBD1|TRBV19|TRBJ1-5
CASSTTGVQPQHF
TGTGCCAGTAGTACAACAGGGGTTCAGCCCCAGCATTTT
>-|-|TRBV7-9|TRBJ1-2
CASSLLGRDSNYGYTF
TGTGCCAGCAGCTTATTAGGCCGGGACTCTAACTATGGCTACACCTTC
>-|-|TRBV5-1|TRBJ2-5
CASSLGASETQYF
TGCGCCAGCAGCTTAGGAGCTTCTGAGACCCAGTACTTC
>-|TRBD1|TRBV5-1|TRBJ1-2
CASSPDRGPLYGYTF
TGCGCCAGCAGCCCCGACAGGGGGCCCCTTTATGGCTACACCTTC
>-|-|TRBV27|TRBJ2-7
CASGDTAYEQYF
TGTGCCAGCGGGGACACCGCCTACGAGCAGTACTTC
>-|TRBD1|TRBV7-9|TRBJ1-1
CSSRDRANTEAFF
TGTTCCAGCAGGGACAGAGCGAACACTGAAGCTTTCTTT
>once|-|TRBV29-1|TRBJ2-5
CSVEDLFVGAGDGTQYF
TGCAGCGTTGAAGATCTTTTCGTGGGGGCAGGGGACGGGACCCAGTACTTC
>-|-|TRBV5-1|TRBJ2-2
CASSLELQSAGELFF
TGCGCCAGCAGCTTGGAATTGCAGTCTGCCGGGGAGCTGTTTTTT
>-|TRBD1|TRBV7-2|TRBJ2-7
CASSLWAQGAREQYF
TGTGCCAGCAGCTTATGGGCACAGGGGGCGCGCGAGCAGTACTTC
>-|TRBD1|TRBV6-5|TRBJ1-6
CASSPTQGTLHF
TGTGCCAGCAGCCCTACACAGGGGACCCTCCACTTT
>-|-|TRBV2|TRBJ1-1
CASNQGGENTEAFF
TGTGCCAGCAATCAAGGGGGGGAAAACACTGAAGCTTTCTTT
>-|TRBD1|TRBV9|TRBJ1-6
CASSATGTPSPLHF
TGTGCCAGCAGCGCGACAGGGACTCCTTCACCCCTCCACTTT
>few|TRBD1|TRBV7-6|TRBJ2-6
CASSSGGSGANVLTF
TGTGCCAGCAGCTCAGGGGGCTCTGGGGCCAACGTCCTGACTTTC
>-|-|TRBV28|TRBJ1-6
CASIPGGHPVDSPLHF
TGTGCCAGCATCCCTGGGGGACACCCGGTTGATTCACCCCTCCACTTT